The rows below give T cell receptor beta chains drawn from one sample of a study of cytomegalovirus exposure and HLA in healthy donors. Method: immunoSEQ multiplex PCR; TCRdb's copy keeps in-frame clones and lacks some. Seen in this sample are approximately 150,000 clones; the ten most common clones hold 2.2%. Sample: PBMCs. The source of these receptors is a woman aged 18-30 years in good health and CMV-seronegative. CDR3s include the opening cysteine and the closing phenylalanine or tryptophan. D genes are given only for firm matches.

v_call	d_call	j_call	cdr3_nt	cdr3_aa
TRBV9	TRBD1	TRBJ1-2	TGTGCCAGCAGCGAACGGGACAGGGGGACCTATGGCTACACCTTC	CASSERDRGTYGYTF
TRBV28	TRBD1	TRBJ1-1	TGTGCCATCTTCGGGACAGGGGTAGGTAGAACTGAAGCTTTCTTT	CAIFGTGVGRTEAFF
TRBV4-2	-	TRBJ1-1	TGTGCCAGCAGCCAAGAAGGTACGGGGATCACTGAAGCTTTCTTT	CASSQEGTGITEAFF
TRBV29-1	TRBD1	TRBJ1-2	TGCAGCGTTTTGCTAAGGACAGGGAGCCTCGGGGGTAACTATGGCTACACCTTC	CSVLLRTGSLGGNYGYTF
TRBV2	TRBD1	TRBJ1-1	TGTGCCAGCAGTGACTACAGGGGAATGGGCGACACTGAAGCTTTCTTT	CASSDYRGMGDTEAFF
TRBV4-1	-	TRBJ2-4	TGCGCCAGCAGCCAAGATTCTGGGGGGACCTTTAAAAACATTCAGTACTTC	CASSQDSGGTFKNIQYF
TRBV4-3	-	TRBJ1-4	TGCGCCAGCAGCCAAGATAGAGCCGTTGTTAATGAAAAACTGTTTTTT	CASSQDRAVVNEKLFF
TRBV4-1	TRBD2	TRBJ2-1	TGCGCCAGCAGCCAAGATCCCCCGACTAGCGGGGCATCAGATGAGCAGTTCTTC	CASSQDPPTSGASDEQFF
TRBV5-1	-	TRBJ1-1	TGCGCCAGCAGCTTACCCCAGGGGAGAGGGCGGAACACTGAAGCTTTCTTT	CASSLPQGRGRNTEAFF
TRBV27	-	TRBJ1-1	TGTGCCAGCAGTCTTACCTTCTCGGACACTGAAGCTTTCTTT	CASSLTFSDTEAFF
TRBV28	TRBD2	TRBJ2-1	TGTGCCAGCATCTTAGCGGGAGGTTACAATGAGCAGTTCTTC	CASILAGGYNEQFF
TRBV4-3	-	TRBJ2-3	TGCGCCAGCAGCCAAGCCCCGGTGGTAGCGGGCACAGATACGCAGTATTTT	CASSQAPVVAGTDTQYF
TRBV2	TRBD1	TRBJ1-1	TGTGCCAGCAGTGAAAAGGACAGGGGCCCTCCTGAAGCTTTCTTT	CASSEKDRGPPEAFF
TRBV19	-	TRBJ1-2	TGTGCCAGTAGTATTTACGGACAGCAGGGCTACACCTTC	CASSIYGQQGYTF
TRBV7-9	TRBD1	TRBJ2-1	TGTGCCAGCAGCCCGGCGGGACAGGTCAGCAATGAGCAGTTCTTC	CASSPAGQVSNEQFF
TRBV6-1	TRBD1	TRBJ2-3	TGTGCCAGCAGTGAAGCGCCCCCAGGGGGTTTCAGCACAGATACGCAGTATTTT	CASSEAPPGGFSTDTQYF
TRBV9	TRBD2	TRBJ2-1	TGTGCCAGCAGCGACCAGGGACTAGCGGGAGGCTACAATGAGCAGTTCTTC	CASSDQGLAGGYNEQFF
TRBV4-1	TRBD1	TRBJ1-4	TGCGCCAGCAGCCAAGATCTAATAGGGACAGGGCTTAATGAAAAACTGTTTTTT	CASSQDLIGTGLNEKLFF
TRBV6-4	-	TRBJ1-1	TGTGCCAGCAGTGACAGCAGGGACACTGAAGCTTTCTTT	CASSDSRDTEAFF
TRBV5-6	TRBD1	TRBJ2-7	TGTGCCAGCACCGTGTGGGACAGAGCCTACGAGCAGTACTTC	CASTVWDRAYEQYF
TRBV9	TRBD2	TRBJ2-2	TGTGCCAGCAGCGCCGGACTAGCGAGGGGGACCGGGGAGCTGTTTTTT	CASSAGLARGTGELFF
TRBV18	-	TRBJ2-4	TGTGCCAGCTCACCTTCAACCGATAGTGACATTCAGTACTTC	CASSPSTDSDIQYF
TRBV9	TRBD1	TRBJ2-5	TGTGCCAGCACCCCTTACCGGGACAGCCGCCCAGGTACCCAGTACTTC	CASTPYRDSRPGTQYF
TRBV7-2	TRBD2	TRBJ2-7	TGTGCCAGCAGCCCATCTAGCGGGAGGGCCGGGGAGCAGTACTTC	CASSPSSGRAGEQYF
TRBV5-8	-	TRBJ1-5	TGTGCCAGCAGCATACAGGGATACCAGCCCCAGCATTTT	CASSIQGYQPQHF
TRBV9	-	TRBJ1-1	TGTGCCAGCAGCGCGACGGACACCCACCTGAACACTGAAGCTTTCTTT	CASSATDTHLNTEAFF
TRBV4-2	-	TRBJ2-3	TGTGCCAGCAGCCAAGCCTCTAGAGCCGACACAGATACGCAGTATTTT	CASSQASRADTDTQYF